The T cell receptor (beta chain) described here comes from a study of blood T cell repertoires in COVID-19. For the study at large: Samples taken during acute and convalescent COVID-19 were collected in the United States, Italy and Spain. PBMCs, B-cell-depleted T cells, or T cells were the source of the cDNA or gDNA that made up the material.

Trimming took off 6 bases at V and 4 bases at J, with 10 bases between the two ends. The CDR3 contains 13 residues. Looked up from germline, CDR1 is SGHDN and CDR2 is FVKESK. Libraries were prepared by immunoSEQ multiplex PCR; TCRdb keeps only in-frame clonotypes and omits some of them. The sample shows about 160,000 clones, around 79% of them seen only once. This clonotype was sampled from a woman aged 55-70 years with COVID-19, enrolled during active disease. Input material: peripheral blood. The chain joins TRBV14 to TRBJ2-1, with D possibly TRBD2 on 5 matching bases. The CDR3 DNA sequence: TGTGCCAGCAGTCGGACGGGATACAATGAGCAGTTCTTC. Amino acids: CASSRTGYNEQFF.